This TCR beta chain was obtained from a study of spatial heterogeneity in lung cancer. This CDR3 has 12 residues. Trimming left V 5 bases short and J 14 bases short, with 15 bases between. The germline V gene has CDR1 SNHLY and CDR2 FYNNEI. TCRdb fed the 5' RACE reads into MiXCR, producing one record per CDR3 protein. This table has about 120,000 distinct CDR3 sequences, 11% appearing once. The time point here: blood at routine non-recurrence follow-up after resection. The chain carries TRBV2 and TRBJ1-4; D not resolved. This sequence originates from a female donor with early-stage non-small cell lung cancer. The source was PBMCs, collected at follow-up. DNA of the CDR3: TGTGCCAGCAGTAAAACCGATTCATTCCTGTTTTTT. Encoded protein: CASSKTDSFLFF.